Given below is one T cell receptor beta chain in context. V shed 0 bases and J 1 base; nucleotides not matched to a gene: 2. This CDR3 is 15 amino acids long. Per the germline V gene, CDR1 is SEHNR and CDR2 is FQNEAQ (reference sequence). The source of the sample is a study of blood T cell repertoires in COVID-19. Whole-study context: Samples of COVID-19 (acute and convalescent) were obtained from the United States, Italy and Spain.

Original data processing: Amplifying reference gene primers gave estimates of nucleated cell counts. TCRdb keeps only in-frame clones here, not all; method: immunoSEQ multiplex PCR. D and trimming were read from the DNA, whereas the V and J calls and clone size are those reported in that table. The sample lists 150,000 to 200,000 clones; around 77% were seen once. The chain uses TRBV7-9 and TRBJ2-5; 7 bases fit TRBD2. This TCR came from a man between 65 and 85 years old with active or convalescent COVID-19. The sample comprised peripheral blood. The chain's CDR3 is CASSLAAGVQETQYF. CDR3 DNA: TGTGCCAGCAGCTTAGCGGCGGGGGTCCAAGAGACCCAGTACTTC. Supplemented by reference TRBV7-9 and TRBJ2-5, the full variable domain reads DTGVSQNPRHKITKRGQNVTFRCDPISEHNRLYWYRQTLGQGPEFLTYFQNEAQLEKSRLLSDRFSAERPKGSFSTLEIQRTEQGDSAMYLCASSLAAGVQETQYFGPGTRLLVL.